The 2 T cell receptor beta chains listed next were all sequenced from one sample in a study of spatial heterogeneity in lung cancer. Overall study results and limits: Within tumors, counts of expanded alpha and beta TCRs tracked tumor mutation counts.

Specified time point: sample taken at primary tumor resection. TCRdb redid the calling of the 5' RACE reads with MiXCR, one entry per CDR3 protein. The top ten clones hold 8% to 11% of a sample with about 10,000 distinct CDR3 sequences, 12% of them seen once. What these receptors recognize is not known. Sequences were derived from lung tumor tissue, sampled at surgery. Source of these receptors: a male donor with early-stage non-small cell lung cancer.

By proportion, this clonotype is medium-sized. The V gene is TRBV5-4, the J gene TRBJ1-3; D unclear. Between the trimmed V and J ends, which lost 3 bases and 7 bases, there was a span of 20 bases. The germline V gene encodes CDR1 SGHNT and CDR2 YYREEE (reference sequence). The CDR3 is 16 amino acids. The chain's CDR3 is CASSSGGYFVGNTIYF. The CDR3, as DNA: TGTGCCAGCAGCTCCGGAGGTTACTTTGTGGGGAACACCATATATTTT.

This clonotype was counted at least ten times. The chain has TRBV5-1 and TRBJ2-5, with TRBD1 matching 8 bases. CDR3 size: 16 residues. J was trimmed by 1 base and V by 1 base; bases with no gene match: 6. Germline CDR1 and CDR2: SGHRS and YFSETQ. The CDR3 DNA reads as TGCGCCAGCAGCTTGAAGGCGGGACAGGTCCAAGAGACCCAGTACTTC. Its protein is CASSLKAGQVQETQYF.